This entry concerns a single T cell receptor beta chain. Sequencing was performed with immunoSEQ multiplex PCR; in TCRdb, only in-frame clones are kept and a portion is missing. The data hold about 49,000 clones, with 65% to 90% observed a single time. This CDR3 is built from 15 residues. V lost 0 bases, J lost 2 bases, and 10 bases lay in between. Germline V gene sequence: CDR1 LGHNA, CDR2 YSLEER. This sample was taken from a study of control samples from healthy donors and cancer patients. The source of this sequence is a woman aged 45-60 years with lung cancer. Sequencing used PBMCs. The genes are TRBV4-3 and TRBJ2-5, with D perhaps matching TRBD1 (6 bases). The CDR3 loop is CASSQETGNQETQYF. CDR3 in DNA: TGCGCCAGCAGCCAAGAAACAGGGAATCAAGAGACCCAGTACTTC.